This T cell receptor (beta chain) was retrieved from a study of cytomegalovirus exposure and HLA in healthy donors. The CDR3 has 15 residues. V lost 4 bases and J lost 1, with 12 bases in between. CDR1 and CDR2 from the germline V gene are SGHDT and YYEEEE. PCR amplification relied on 60 Vbeta primers (plus 13 Jbeta primers). Profiled with immunoSEQ multiplex PCR; TCRdb holds only in-frame clones, not every one. The sample totals over 40,000 clones. V gene TRBV5-6 combines with J gene TRBJ1-5; D ambiguous. The source material was PBMCs. The sequence derives from a young man in good health and CMV-seronegative. The CDR3 DNA follows: TGTGCCAGCAGCGTCAGAATGACAAGCAATCAGCCCCAGCATTTT. Residues: CASSVRMTSNQPQHF.